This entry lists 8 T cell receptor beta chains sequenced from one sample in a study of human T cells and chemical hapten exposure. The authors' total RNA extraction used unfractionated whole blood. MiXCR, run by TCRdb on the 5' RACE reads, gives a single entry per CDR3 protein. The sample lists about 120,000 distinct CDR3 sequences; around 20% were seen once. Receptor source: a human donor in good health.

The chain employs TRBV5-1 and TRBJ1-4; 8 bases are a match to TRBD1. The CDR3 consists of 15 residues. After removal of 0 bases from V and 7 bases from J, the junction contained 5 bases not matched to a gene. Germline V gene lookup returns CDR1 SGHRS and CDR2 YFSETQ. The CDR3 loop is CASSLVGTGGEKLFF. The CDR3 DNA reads TGCGCCAGCAGCTTGGTAGGGACAGGAGGTGAAAAACTGTTTTTT.

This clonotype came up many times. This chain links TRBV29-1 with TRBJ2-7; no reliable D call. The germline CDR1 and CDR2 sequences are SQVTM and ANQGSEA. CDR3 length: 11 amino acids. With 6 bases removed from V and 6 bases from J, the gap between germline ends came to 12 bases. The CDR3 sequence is CSVTIQIEQYF. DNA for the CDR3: TGCAGCGTGACGATACAGATCGAGCAGTACTTC.

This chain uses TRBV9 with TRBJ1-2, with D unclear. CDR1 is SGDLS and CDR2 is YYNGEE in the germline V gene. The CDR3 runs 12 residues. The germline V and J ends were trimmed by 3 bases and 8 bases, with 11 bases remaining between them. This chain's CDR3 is CASSGYSGGYTF. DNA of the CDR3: TGTGCCAGCAGCGGATACAGCGGGGGCTACACCTTC.

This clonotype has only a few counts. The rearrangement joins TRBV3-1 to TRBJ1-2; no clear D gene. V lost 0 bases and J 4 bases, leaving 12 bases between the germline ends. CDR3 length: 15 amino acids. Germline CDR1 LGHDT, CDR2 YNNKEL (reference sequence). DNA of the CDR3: TGTGCCAGCAGCCAAGAAGCTCGGGGAATCTATGGCTACACCTTC. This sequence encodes CASSQEARGIYGYTF.

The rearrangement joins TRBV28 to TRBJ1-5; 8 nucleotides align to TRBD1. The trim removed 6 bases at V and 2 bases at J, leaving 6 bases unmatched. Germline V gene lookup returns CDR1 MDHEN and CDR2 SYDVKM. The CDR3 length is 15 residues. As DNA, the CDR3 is TGTGCCAGCAGCCGGACAGGGTCGGGCAATCAGCCCCAGCATTTT. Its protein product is CASSRTGSGNQPQHF.

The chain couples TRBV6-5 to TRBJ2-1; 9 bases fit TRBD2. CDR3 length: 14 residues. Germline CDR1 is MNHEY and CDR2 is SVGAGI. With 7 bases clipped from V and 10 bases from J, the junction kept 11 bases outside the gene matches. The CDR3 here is CASKAGGRVGEQFF. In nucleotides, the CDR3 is TGTGCCAGCAAGGCGGGAGGGAGAGTAGGGGAGCAGTTCTTC.

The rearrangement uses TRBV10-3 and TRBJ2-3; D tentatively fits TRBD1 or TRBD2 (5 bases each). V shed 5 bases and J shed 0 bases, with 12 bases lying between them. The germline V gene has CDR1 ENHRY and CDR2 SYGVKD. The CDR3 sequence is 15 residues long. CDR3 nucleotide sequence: TGTGCCATCAGTAAGGGACGGCCTAGCACAGATACGCAGTATTTT. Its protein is CAISKGRPSTDTQYF.

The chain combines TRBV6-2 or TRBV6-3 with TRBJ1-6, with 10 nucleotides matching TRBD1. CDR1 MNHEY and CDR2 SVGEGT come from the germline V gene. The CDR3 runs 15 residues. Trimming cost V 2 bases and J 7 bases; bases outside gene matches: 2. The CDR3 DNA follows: TGTGCCAGCAGTTACGGGACAGGGGCGAATTCACCCCTCCACTTT. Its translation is CASSYGTGANSPLHF.